What follows are 19 T cell receptor beta chains derived from one specimen sequenced in a study of identical twins (TCRdb year 2016). Libraries were constructed by 5' RACE. Instrument used: Illumina HiSeq 2000. TCRdb trimmed public reads at Q25 via fastp, called clones via MiXCR and kept in-frame beta chains. Rows matching on CDR3 protein sequence are summarized as one entry with the most common DNA and genes. This sample gives more than 650,000 distinct CDR3 sequences in total; 6.1% of them show up just once. The top ten clonotypes cover 1.5% to 2% of the sample. The sample consisted of naive T cells sorted from blood. According to the study, the label for this sample's cell subset or site signals: cells isolated with a human naive T-cell isolation kit. These receptor sequences come from a man aged 18 to 30 in good health.

The V call is TRBV20-1, the J call TRBJ1-6; the D gene is possibly TRBD1 (6 bases). Germline V gives CDR1 DFQATT, CDR2 SNEGSKA (reference sequence). V was clipped by 3 bases and J by 9 bases, with 12 bases between them. There are 13 residues in the CDR3. The DNA for the CDR3 is TGCAGTGCTAGGCCAACAGGGATTTCACCCCTCCACTTT. It encodes CSARPTGISPLHF.

CDR3 DNA sequence: TGCGCCAGCTGGCTTCCGGGCACAGATACGCAGTATTTT. Protein product: CASWLPGTDTQYF. V is TRBV5-1 and J is TRBJ2-3; D remains ambiguous. V shed 7 bases and J shed 1 base, with 10 bases lying between them. The CDR3 sequence is 13 residues long. The germline CDR1 and CDR2 sequences are SGHRS and YFSETQ.

This clonotype was observed at least ten times. The chain employs TRBV9 and TRBJ2-1; 9 nucleotides line up with TRBD2. Germline V gene sequence: CDR1 SGDLS, CDR2 YYNGEE. V shed 1 base, J shed 5 bases, and the junction held 4 bases outside the gene matches. This CDR3 region has 15 residues. The CDR3 DNA is TGTGCCAGCAGCGTAAGTCTAGCGGGAAACAATGAGCAGTTCTTC. As protein: CASSVSLAGNNEQFF.

This clonotype has a count of ten or more. The chain employs TRBV12-3 or TRBV12-4 and TRBJ2-5; 7 nucleotides match TRBD2. V lost 5 bases and J lost 4; bases outside the gene matches: 7. The CDR3 covers 14 residues. CDR3 sequence reads: CASSIGGGTETQYF. CDR3 nucleotides: TGTGCCAGCAGTATCGGGGGAGGGACAGAGACCCAGTACTTC.

This chain connects TRBV5-1 to TRBJ2-1, with D possibly being TRBD1 (6 bases). There are 17 residues in the CDR3. The germline V gene encodes CDR1 SGHRS and CDR2 YFSETQ. Trimming pared 4 bases from V and 0 bases from J, leaving 17 bases between. CDR3 loop: CASSPQQGAVSYNEQFF. The CDR3 nucleotides are TGCGCCAGCAGCCCGCAACAGGGAGCCGTCTCCTACAATGAGCAGTTCTTC.

This chain connects TRBV6-1 to TRBJ1-2; D is possibly TRBD1 (5 bases). CDR1 is MNHNS and CDR2 is SASEGT in the germline V gene. This CDR3 spans 14 amino acids. With 1 base removed from V and 4 bases from J, the gap between germline ends came to 10 bases. CDR3 sequence reads: CASSEVKGRYGYTF. The CDR3 DNA reads as TGTGCCAGCAGTGAAGTGAAGGGGCGCTATGGCTACACCTTC.

The CDR3 DNA is TGTGCCAGCAGTTACAGGGTAACGGGCGAGCAGTACGTC. Its protein is CASSYRVTGEQYV. The V gene is TRBV6-6, the J gene TRBJ2-7; no clear D gene. This CDR3 comprises 13 residues. Germline CDR1 and CDR2: MNHNY and SVGAGI (reference sequence). Trimming pared 2 bases from V and 6 bases from J, leaving 11 bases between.

This clonotype was seen repeatedly, ten times or more. The chain links TRBV28 to TRBJ2-7; tentatively, D is TRBD1 (7 bases). The length of the CDR3 is 15 residues. Germline V gives CDR1 MDHEN, CDR2 SYDVKM. V was pared by 2 bases and J by 4 bases, with 15 bases between. The CDR3 nucleotides are TGTGCCAGCAGTTTACCCCAGGGGGGAGGTTACGAGCAGTACTTC. This codes for CASSLPQGGGYEQYF. Full variable domain (remainder filled in from reference TRBV28 and TRBJ2-7): DVKVTQSSRYLVKRTGEKVFLECVQDMDHENMFWYRQDPGLGLRLIYFSYDVKMKEKGDIPEGYSVSREKKERFSLILESASTNQTSMYLCASSLPQGGGYEQYFGPGTRLTVT.

V usage is TRBV27 and J usage is TRBJ2-7; the match to TRBD2 covers 10 bases. The CDR3 length is 16 residues. V shed 1 base, J shed 1 base, and the junction held 4 bases outside the gene matches. Germline V lookup: CDR1 MNHEY, CDR2 SMNVEV (reference sequence). CDR3 loop: CASSLWTSGGSYEQYF. As DNA, the CDR3 is TGTGCCAGCAGTTTATGGACTAGCGGAGGATCCTACGAGCAGTACTTC.

The chain is built from TRBV10-3 and TRBJ2-2; 9 nucleotides align to TRBD2. CDR1 and CDR2 from the germline V gene are ENHRY and SYGVKD. V dropped 9 bases and J dropped 6; count of bases not matched to a gene: 2. The CDR3 has 12 amino acids. The CDR3 sequence is CAIGTSSGELFF. The DNA of the CDR3 is TGTGCCATTGGGACTAGCTCCGGGGAGCTGTTTTTT.

This clonotype has ten or more counts. The V and J genes are TRBV7-2 and TRBJ1-1; D might be TRBD1 (5 bases). CDR1 is SGHTA, CDR2 FQGNSA, per germline. This CDR3 comprises 12 residues. The ends were cut back, 4 bases at V and 11 bases at J, with 14 bases in the middle. The CDR3 DNA follows: TGTGCCAGCAGCTCACTACAGGTTTTTGCTTTCTTT. Residues: CASSSLQVFAFF.

The chain combines TRBV6-1 with TRBJ1-6, with D unresolved. This CDR3 is 15 amino acids long. Trimming left V 4 bases short and J 7 bases short, with 14 bases between. The V gene's germline CDR1 is MNHNS and CDR2 SASEGT. CDR3 bases: TGTGCCAGCAGTGTGCCAGGCGGGAGGAATTCACCCCTCCACTTT. It is translated as CASSVPGGRNSPLHF.

This clonotype was seen repeatedly, ten times or more. The rearrangement uses TRBV25-1 and TRBJ2-2; D possibly corresponds to TRBD1 (6 bases). With 1 base removed from V and 3 bases from J, the gap between germline ends came to 12 bases. This CDR3 is built from 16 residues. CDR1 and CDR2 from the germline V gene are MGHDK and SYGVNS. Here the CDR3 DNA reads TGTGCCAGCAGTGAATTAGGGGGAAGGGACACCGGGGAGCTGTTTTTT. Translating it yields CASSELGGRDTGELFF.

This clonotype was seen at least ten times. The V call is TRBV12-3 or TRBV12-4, the J call TRBJ2-7; a possible D gene is TRBD1 (6 bases). The CDR3 extends over 16 amino acids. Between the trimmed V and J ends, which lost 5 bases and 2 bases, there was a span of 19 bases. The chain's CDR3 is CASSPMTGPDPYEQYF. As DNA, the CDR3 is TGTGCCAGCAGTCCAATGACAGGTCCAGATCCCTACGAGCAGTACTTC.

A few counts support this clonotype. This chain's CDR3 is CASSRPVYEQYF. CDR3 bases: TGTGCCAGCAGTCGCCCGGTCTACGAGCAGTACTTC. The rearrangement uses TRBV28 and TRBJ2-7; the D is unclear. Deletions cut 5 bases from V and 3 bases from J, with 8 bases between. The CDR3 sequence is 12 residues long. Germline values: CDR1 MDHEN, CDR2 SYDVKM.

V usage is TRBV14 and J usage is TRBJ2-1, with D perhaps being TRBD1 or TRBD2 (6 bases each). Trimming left V 3 bases short and J 1 base short, with 16 bases between. CDR1 is SGHDN and CDR2 is FVKESK in the germline V gene. This CDR3 spans 17 amino acids. The DNA for the CDR3 is TGTGCCAGCAGCCATTCCCCCGGGGGCGGGTCCTACAATGAGCAGTTCTTC. As protein: CASSHSPGGGSYNEQFF.

This clonotype was seen repeatedly, ten times or more. The gene calls are TRBV12-3 or TRBV12-4 and TRBJ1-2; D not certain. There are 15 residues in the CDR3. V lost 4 bases, J lost 4 bases, and 16 bases lay in between. CDR3 protein: CASSSRAGISYGYTF. In DNA, the CDR3 is TGTGCCAGCAGTTCCCGGGCCGGGATCTCCTATGGCTACACCTTC.

This clonotype has at least ten counts. The chain is built from TRBV7-9 and TRBJ1-5, with a tentative D call TRBD1 (5 bases). Trimming took off 5 bases at V and 5 bases at J, with 13 bases between the two ends. The germline gives CDR1 SEHNR, CDR2 FQNEAQ (reference sequence). The CDR3 extends over 14 amino acids. CDR3 coding DNA: TGTGCCAGCAGCCCCTCAGGGTTAGATCAGCCCCAGCATTTT. Its translation: CASSPSGLDQPQHF.

In this sample, this clonotype turned up a few times. The V and J genes are TRBV4-1 and TRBJ1-1, with 9 bases fitting TRBD1. CDR3 length: 15 amino acids. The J segment lost 5 bases and the V segment lost 1 base, leaving 5 bases of the junction unmatched. Germline CDR1 MGHRA, CDR2 YSYEKL. The CDR3 protein is CASSQVDRGDTEAFF. The DNA for the CDR3 is TGCGCCAGCAGCCAAGTGGACAGGGGTGATACTGAAGCTTTCTTT.